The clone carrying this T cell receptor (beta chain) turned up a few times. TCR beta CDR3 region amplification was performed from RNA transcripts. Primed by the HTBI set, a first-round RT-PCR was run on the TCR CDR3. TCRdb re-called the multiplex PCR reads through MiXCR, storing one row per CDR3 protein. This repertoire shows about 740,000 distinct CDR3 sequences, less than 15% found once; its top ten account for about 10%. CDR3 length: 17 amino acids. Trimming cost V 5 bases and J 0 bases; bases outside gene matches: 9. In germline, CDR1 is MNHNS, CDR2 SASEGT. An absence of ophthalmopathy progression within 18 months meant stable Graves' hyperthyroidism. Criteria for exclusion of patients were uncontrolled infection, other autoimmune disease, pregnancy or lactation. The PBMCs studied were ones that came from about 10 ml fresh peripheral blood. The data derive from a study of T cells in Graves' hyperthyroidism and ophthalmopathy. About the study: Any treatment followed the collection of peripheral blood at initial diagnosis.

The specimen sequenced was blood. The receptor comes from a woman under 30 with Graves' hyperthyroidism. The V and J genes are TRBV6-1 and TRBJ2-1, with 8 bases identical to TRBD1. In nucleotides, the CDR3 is TGTGCCAGCAGTCAGCCCGGACAGGGTAGCTCCTACAATGAGCAGTTCTTC. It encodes CASSQPGQGSSYNEQFF.